This TCR beta chain was sequenced for a study of CD8 T cells in ankylosing spondylitis. Via MiXCR, TCRdb re-called the 5' RACE reads, giving one row per CDR3 protein. The data hold about 250,000 distinct CDR3 sequences, with roughly a third observed a single time. The table lists this clonotype with a few counts. This TCR was sampled from a male donor with ankylosing spondylitis or in good health (not recorded which). The sample taken for sequencing was blood, either unsorted or a sorted T cell fraction (not recorded which).

In nucleotides, the CDR3 is TGTGCCAGCAGCCAAGAGGGAGCGGGGGGTCCCTACGAGCAGTACTTC. Its protein is CASSQEGAGGPYEQYF. This chain joins TRBV4-2 and TRBJ2-7, with 9 bases lining up with TRBD2. The junction had 5 bases not matched to a gene; V was cut back by 0 bases and J by 2 bases. This CDR3 comprises 16 residues. Germline V lookup: CDR1 LGHNA, CDR2 YNFKEQ.